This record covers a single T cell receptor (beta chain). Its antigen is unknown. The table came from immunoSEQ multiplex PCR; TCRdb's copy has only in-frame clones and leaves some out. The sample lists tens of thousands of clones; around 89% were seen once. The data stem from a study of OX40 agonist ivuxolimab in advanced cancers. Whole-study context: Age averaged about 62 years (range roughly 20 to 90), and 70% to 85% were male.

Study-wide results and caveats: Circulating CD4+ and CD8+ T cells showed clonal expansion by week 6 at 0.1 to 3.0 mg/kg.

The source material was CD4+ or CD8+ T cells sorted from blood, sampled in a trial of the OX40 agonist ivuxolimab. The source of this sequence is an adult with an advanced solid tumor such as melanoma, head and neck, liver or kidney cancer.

The CDR3 sequence is CASSLGGNGYTF. CDR3 nucleotide sequence: TGCGCCAGCAGCTTGGGAGGGAATGGCTACACCTTC. The V gene is TRBV5-1, the J gene TRBJ1-2; D is undetermined. Trimming took 0 bases from V and 6 from J, leaving 6 bases between them. There are 12 residues in the CDR3. CDR1 SGHRS and CDR2 YFSETQ come from the germline V gene.